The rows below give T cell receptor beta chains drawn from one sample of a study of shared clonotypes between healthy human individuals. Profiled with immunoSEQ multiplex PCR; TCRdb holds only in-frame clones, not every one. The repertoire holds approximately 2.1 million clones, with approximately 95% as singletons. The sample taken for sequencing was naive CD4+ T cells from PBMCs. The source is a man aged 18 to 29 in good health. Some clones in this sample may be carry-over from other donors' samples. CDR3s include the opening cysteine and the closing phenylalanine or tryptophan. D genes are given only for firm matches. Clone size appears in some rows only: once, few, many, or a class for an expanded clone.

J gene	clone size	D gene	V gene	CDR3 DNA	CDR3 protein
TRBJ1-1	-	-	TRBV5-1	TGCGCCAGCAGCTCCTGGGGCCCTGAAGCTTTCTTT	CASSSWGPEAFF
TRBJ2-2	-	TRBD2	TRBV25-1	TGTGCCAGCAGTGGTAGCGGGAGGTCGGGCACCGGGGAGCTGTTTTTT	CASSGSGRSGTGELFF
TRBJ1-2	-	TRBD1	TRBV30	TGTGCCTGGAGAGAAACCGGGACAGGGGGCTATGGCTACACCTTC	CAWRETGTGGYGYTF
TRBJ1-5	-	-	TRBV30	TGTGCCTGGAGTGGACAGGGCAATCAGCCCCAGCATTTT	CAWSGQGNQPQHF
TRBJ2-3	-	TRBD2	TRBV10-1	TGCGCCAGCAGTGTACTAGCGGGAGACCGCCCCCAAGATAATACGCAGTATTTT	CASSVLAGDRPQDNTQYF
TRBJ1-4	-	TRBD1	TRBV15	TGTGCCACCAGGACAGGGGACACTAATGAAAAACTGTTTTTT	CATRTGDTNEKLFF
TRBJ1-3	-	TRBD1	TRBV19	TGTGCCAGTAACCGAGGGGGCATAAACCGAAACACCATATATTTT	CASNRGGINRNTIYF
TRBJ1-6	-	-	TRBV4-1	TGCGCCAGCAGCCAAGTGGACAGCCGTTATTCACCCCTCCACTTT	CASSQVDSRYSPLHF
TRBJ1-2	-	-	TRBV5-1	TGCGCCAGCAGCTTGGAGGCAGGAGGGAGCTATGGCTACACCTTC	CASSLEAGGSYGYTF
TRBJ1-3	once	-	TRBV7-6	TGTGCCAGCAGCTTAAGGCCAGCTGGGGGTGGAAACACCATATATTTT	CASSLRPAGGGNTIYF
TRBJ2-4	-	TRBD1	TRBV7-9	TGTGCCAGCAGCCGGGACAGGGGGCCGGTGGGAAACATTCAGTACTTC	CASSRDRGPVGNIQYF
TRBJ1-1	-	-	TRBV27	TGTGCCAGCACCTGGTGGGGCAACCTGAACACTGAAGCTTTCTTT	CASTWWGNLNTEAFF
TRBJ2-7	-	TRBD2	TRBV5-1	TGCGCCAGCAGCACTGGTTGGCTAGCGGGAGGATCGTACGAGCAGTACTTC	CASSTGWLAGGSYEQYF
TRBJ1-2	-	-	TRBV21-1	TGTGCCAGCAGTCATGTCCGGGACACCACAATTTATGGCTACACCTTC	CASSHVRDTTIYGYTF
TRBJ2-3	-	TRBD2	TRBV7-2	TGTGCCAGCAGCTTATGGCGGGAGGGGTCGGGAACAGATACGCAGTATTTT	CASSLWREGSGTDTQYF
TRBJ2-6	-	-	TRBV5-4	TGTGCCAGCAGCCCTGGGCCAACAGGTTACTCTGGGGCCAACGTCCTGACTTTC	CASSPGPTGYSGANVLTF
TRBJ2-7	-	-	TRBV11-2	TGTGCCAGCAGCCCCTGGACTGGCTCCTCCTCCCGCAACGAGCAGTACTTC	CASSPWTGSSSRNEQYF
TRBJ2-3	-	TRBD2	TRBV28	TGTGCCAGCAGCCCACTCATAGCGGGGCCAGATACGCAGTATTTT	CASSPLIAGPDTQYF
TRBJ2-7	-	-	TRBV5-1	TGCGCCAGCAGCTTGGCTGAGACCTCCTACGAGCAGTACTTC	CASSLAETSYEQYF
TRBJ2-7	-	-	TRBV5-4	TGTGCCAGCAGCTTGTTAAGTCACGAGCAGTACTTC	CASSLLSHEQYF